The 3 T cell receptor beta chains below all came from one sample that was sequenced in a study of a mutant IDH1 vaccine in newly diagnosed glioma. Their target antigens are unknown. Time point denoted: week 11, during vaccination. In every dose of vaccine, 300 ug of mutant IDH1 20-mer peptide was given alongside topical imiquimod. The protocol was immunoSEQ multiplex PCR, while the TCRdb copy is restricted to in-frame clones and leaves out a portion. The sample has around 25,000 clones, about 77% seen once. The source was PBMCs, collected from a glioma patient whose treatment included an IDH1 peptide vaccine. The receptors were gathered from a woman between 18 and 29 years old with glioma.

The chain has TRBV5-1 and TRBJ2-1; 11 bases agree with TRBD2. The ends lost 4 bases at V and 7 bases at J; junction bases unmatched: 4. Germline CDR1 reads SGHRS; CDR2 reads YFSETQ. CDR3 length: 14 amino acids. CDR3: CASSPGTSGNEQFF. The CDR3 DNA sequence: TGCGCCAGCAGCCCCGGGACTAGCGGAAATGAGCAGTTCTTC. The full variable domain, its missing parts supplied by reference TRBV5-1 and TRBJ2-1, is KAGVTQTPRYLIKTRGQQVTLSCSPISGHRSVSWYQQTPGQGLQFLFEYFSETQRNKGNFPGRFSGRQFSNSRSEMNVSTLELGDSALYLCASSPGTSGNEQFFGPGTRLTVL.

V gene TRBV28 combines with J gene TRBJ1-2; TRBD1 agrees at 9 bases. Germline V gene lookup returns CDR1 MDHEN and CDR2 SYDVKM. The junction had 10 bases not matched to a gene; V was cut back by 5 bases and J by 6 bases. The CDR3 totals 15 residues. CDR3 sequence: CASSLQGGQGNGYTF. The CDR3 DNA follows: TGTGCCAGCAGTCTCCAGGGGGGACAGGGAAATGGCTACACCTTC.

The CDR3 here is CASSHIEAGNYGYTF. The CDR3 region has the DNA TGTGCCAGCAGCCATATTGAGGCAGGGAACTATGGCTACACCTTC. The chain has TRBV7-9 and TRBJ1-2, with D maybe TRBD1 (5 bases). The CDR3 is made up of 15 amino acids. Per the germline V gene, CDR1 is SEHNR and CDR2 is FQNEAQ (reference sequence). Trimming removed 5 bases at V and 2 bases at J, with 15 bases between.